A single sample gave rise to the 12 T cell receptor beta chains below, sequenced in a study of CDR3 diversity in severe acne. One entry per CDR3 protein results from TCRdb running MiXCR on the PCR reads. The data contain 97,000 or so distinct CDR3 sequences, roughly 51% of them singletons. The specimen sequenced was blood. The receptors shown here come from a male donor with acne.

The chain joins TRBV29-1 to TRBJ2-7; D is ambiguous. Trimming took 7 bases from V and 0 from J, leaving 10 bases between them. Per the germline V gene, CDR1 is SQVTM and CDR2 is ANQGSEA. The CDR3 covers 12 residues. CDR3 in amino acids: CSGTKTSYEQYF. CDR3 coding DNA: TGCAGCGGCACGAAGACCTCCTACGAGCAGTACTTC.

This clonotype occurred many times. The chain links TRBV7-2 to TRBJ1-1, with D possibly matching TRBD1 (6 bases). The length of the CDR3 is 15 residues. Germline V gene sequence: CDR1 SGHTA, CDR2 FQGNSA. Between the trimmed V and J ends, which lost 1 base and 10 bases, there was a span of 19 bases. The CDR3 protein is CASSLDTGGGLIAFF. As DNA, the CDR3 is TGTGCCAGCAGCTTAGATACCGGGGGCGGTTTGATAGCTTTCTTT.

This clonotype was observed a few times. The chain has TRBV7-2 and TRBJ1-2; D call uncertain. Germline loops: CDR1 SGHTA, CDR2 FQGNSA. V dropped 4 bases and J dropped 6 bases, with 15 bases sitting between them. The CDR3 covers 14 residues. The CDR3 protein is CASSSVELVNGYTF. DNA of the CDR3: TGTGCCAGCAGCTCTGTAGAACTGGTTAATGGCTACACCTTC.

This clonotype was counted at least ten times. This chain links TRBV6-5 with TRBJ1-2; no reliable D call. The CDR3 contains 13 residues. Trimming stripped 0 bases from V and 8 bases from J, with 10 bases between. The germline V gene encodes CDR1 MNHEY and CDR2 SVGAGI. CDR3 bases: TGTGCCAGCAGTTACTCGCCCAGTCTCGGCTACACCTTC. Translated, it gives CASSYSPSLGYTF.

The gene calls are TRBV25-1 and TRBJ2-1, with D unresolved. The CDR3 runs 10 residues. V lost 8 bases, J lost 8 bases, and 7 bases lay in between. CDR1 is MGHDK and CDR2 is SYGVNS in the germline V gene. The CDR3 here is CASVWDEQFF. CDR3 nucleotide sequence: TGTGCCAGCGTGTGGGATGAGCAGTTCTTC.

The V gene is TRBV12-3 or TRBV12-4, the J gene TRBJ1-6; 8 nucleotides agree with TRBD1. The CDR3 is made up of 15 amino acids. J was trimmed by 7 bases and V by 3 bases; bases with no gene match: 5. CDR3 region: CASSFLDRVNSPLHF. Written as DNA, the CDR3 is TGTGCCAGCAGTTTTCTGGACAGGGTGAATTCACCCCTCCACTTT.

This chain joins TRBV20-1 and TRBJ2-1, with 8 bases matching TRBD2. This CDR3 spans 15 amino acids. With V trimmed by 3 bases and J by 12 bases, 16 bases remained unmatched. Germline V CDR1 and CDR2: DFQATT, SNEGSKA (reference sequence). The chain's CDR3 is CSASLVRAGELSQFF. The CDR3 DNA is TGCAGTGCTAGCTTGGTTCGAGCGGGAGAATTGTCGCAGTTCTTC.

The chain carries TRBV5-1 and TRBJ2-7; D is undetermined. Germline loops: CDR1 SGHRS, CDR2 YFSETQ. The CDR3 spans 13 residues. V lost 4 bases to trimming and J lost 5 bases, with 13 bases between them. The CDR3 bases are TGCGCCAGCAGCCTCCGCGATAGGAACGAGCAGTACTTC. As protein: CASSLRDRNEQYF.

The chain employs TRBV25-1 and TRBJ1-1; 7 nucleotides align to TRBD1. The CDR3 runs to 18 residues. Unmatched junction bases numbered 18, after V lost 4 bases and J lost 4 bases. Germline CDR1 and CDR2: MGHDK and SYGVNS. The CDR3 region is CASSGPDRYASRGTEAFF. CDR3 DNA: TGTGCCAGCAGTGGCCCGGACAGGTACGCTTCCCGAGGCACTGAAGCTTTCTTT.

The J gene is TRBJ2-7, the V gene TRBV20-1; TRBD2 matches 14 bases. The CDR3 is 15 amino acids. V lost 2 bases, J lost 6 bases, and 6 bases stayed unmatched. The germline CDR1 and CDR2 sequences are DFQATT and SNEGSKA (reference sequence). For the CDR3, the DNA is TGCAGTGCTAGACAAAGGACTAGCGGGAGGCTCGAGCAGTACTTC. Translating gives CSARQRTSGRLEQYF.

In its sample, this clonotype was seen a few times. CDR3 region: CASSPVSGGLETQYF. The CDR3 bases are TGTGCCAGCAGCCCCGTGTCGGGAGGGTTGGAGACCCAGTACTTC. The V and J genes are TRBV3-1 and TRBJ2-5, with 8 nucleotides matching TRBD2. The germline V gene encodes CDR1 LGHDT and CDR2 YNNKEL (reference sequence). Trimming removed 4 bases from V and 5 bases from J; junction bases left unmatched: 9. CDR3 length: 15 residues.

This clonotype was observed a handful of times. The chain employs TRBV7-3 and TRBJ2-2, with D possibly matching TRBD1 (5 bases). Germline assignment: CDR1 SGHTA and CDR2 FQGTGA. Trimming cost V 3 bases and J 4 bases, with 12 bases left between them. The CDR3 loop spans 15 amino acids. This chain's CDR3 is CASSFQGGGTGELFF. The CDR3 DNA follows: TGTGCCAGCAGCTTTCAGGGCGGCGGCACCGGGGAGCTGTTTTTT.